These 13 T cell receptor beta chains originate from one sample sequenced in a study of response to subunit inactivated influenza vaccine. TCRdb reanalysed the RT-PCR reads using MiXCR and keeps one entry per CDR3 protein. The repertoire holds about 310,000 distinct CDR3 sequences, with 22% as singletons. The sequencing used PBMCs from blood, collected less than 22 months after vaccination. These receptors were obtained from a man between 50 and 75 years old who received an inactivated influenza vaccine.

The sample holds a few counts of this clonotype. As DNA, the CDR3 is TGTGCCAGCAGTTTTCGGGGGGCCCCTAACTATGGCTACACCTTC. This translates into CASSFRGAPNYGYTF. The chain couples TRBV28 to TRBJ1-2, with D possibly being TRBD1 (6 bases). The CDR3 is 15 residues long. CDR1 MDHEN and CDR2 SYDVKM come from the germline V gene. Trimming stripped 3 bases from V and 0 bases from J, with 11 bases between.

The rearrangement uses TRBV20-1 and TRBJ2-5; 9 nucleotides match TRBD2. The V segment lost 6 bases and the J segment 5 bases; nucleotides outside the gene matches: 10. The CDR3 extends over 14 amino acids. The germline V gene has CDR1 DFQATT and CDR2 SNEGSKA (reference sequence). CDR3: CSAPIAGAGETQYF. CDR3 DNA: TGCAGTGCCCCGATAGCGGGGGCTGGGGAGACCCAGTACTTC.

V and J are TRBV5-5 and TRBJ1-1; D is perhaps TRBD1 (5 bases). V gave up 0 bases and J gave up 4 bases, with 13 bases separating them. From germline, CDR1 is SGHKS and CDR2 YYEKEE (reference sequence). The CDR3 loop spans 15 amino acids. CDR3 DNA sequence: TGTGCCAGCAGCTTGGATGGGGGTTGGGGCACTGAAGCTTTCTTT. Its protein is CASSLDGGWGTEAFF. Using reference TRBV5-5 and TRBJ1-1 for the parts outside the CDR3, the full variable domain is DAGVTQSPTHLIKTRGQQVTLRCSPISGHKSVSWYQQVLGQGPQFIFQYYEKEERGRGNFPDRFSARQFPNYSSELNVNALLLGDSALYLCASSLDGGWGTEAFFGQGTRLTVV.

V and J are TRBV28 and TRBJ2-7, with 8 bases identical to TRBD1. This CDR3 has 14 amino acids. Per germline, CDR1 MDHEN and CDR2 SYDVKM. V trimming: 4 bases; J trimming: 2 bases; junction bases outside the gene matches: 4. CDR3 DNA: TGTGCCAGCAGTTGGACAGGGCCGACCTACGAGCAGTACTTC. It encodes CASSWTGPTYEQYF.

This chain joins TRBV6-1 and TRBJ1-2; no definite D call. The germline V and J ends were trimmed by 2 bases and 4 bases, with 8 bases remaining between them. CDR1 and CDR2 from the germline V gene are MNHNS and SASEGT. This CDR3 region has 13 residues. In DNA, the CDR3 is TGTGCCAGCAGTGAAAAACAGTCCTATGGCTACACCTTC. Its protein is CASSEKQSYGYTF.

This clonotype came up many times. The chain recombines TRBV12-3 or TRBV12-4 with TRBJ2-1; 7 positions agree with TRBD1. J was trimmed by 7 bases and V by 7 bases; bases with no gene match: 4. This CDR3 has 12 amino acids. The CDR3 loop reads CASTRQGNEQFF. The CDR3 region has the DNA TGTGCCAGCACCAGACAGGGAAATGAGCAGTTCTTC.

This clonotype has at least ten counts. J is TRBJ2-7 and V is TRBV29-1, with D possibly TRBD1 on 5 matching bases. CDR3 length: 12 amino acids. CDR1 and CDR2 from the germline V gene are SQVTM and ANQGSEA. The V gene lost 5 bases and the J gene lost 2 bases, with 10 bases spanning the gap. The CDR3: CSVTTGAYEQYF. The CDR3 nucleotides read TGCAGCGTTACTACAGGAGCCTACGAGCAGTACTTC.

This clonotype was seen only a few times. The CDR3 nucleotides are TGCAGCAGGGACAGGGGTCTCCAGAACACTGAAGCTTTCTTT. Protein sequence: CSRDRGLQNTEAFF. The J gene is TRBJ1-1, the V gene TRBV20-1; 10 bases are a match to TRBD1. Germline V gives CDR1 DFQATT, CDR2 SNEGSKA (reference sequence). The CDR3 covers 14 residues.

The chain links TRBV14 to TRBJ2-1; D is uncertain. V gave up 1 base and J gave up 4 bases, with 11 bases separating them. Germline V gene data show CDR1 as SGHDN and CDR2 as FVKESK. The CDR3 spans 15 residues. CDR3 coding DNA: TGTGCCAGCAGCCAAGGGGGAACAGTATACAATGAGCAGTTCTTC. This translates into CASSQGGTVYNEQFF. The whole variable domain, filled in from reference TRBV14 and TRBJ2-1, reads EAGVTQFPSHSVIEKGQTVTLRCDPISGHDNLYWYRRVMGKEIKFLLHFVKESKQDESGMPNNRFLAERTGGTYSTLKVQPAELEDSGVYFCASSQGGTVYNEQFFGPGTRLTVL.

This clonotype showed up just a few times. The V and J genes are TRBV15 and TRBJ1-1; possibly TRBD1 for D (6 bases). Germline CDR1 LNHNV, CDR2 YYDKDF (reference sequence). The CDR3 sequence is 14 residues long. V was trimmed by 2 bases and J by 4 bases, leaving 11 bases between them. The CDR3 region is CATSRQGGGTEAFF. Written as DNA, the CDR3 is TGTGCCACCAGCAGACAGGGAGGGGGCACTGAAGCTTTCTTT.

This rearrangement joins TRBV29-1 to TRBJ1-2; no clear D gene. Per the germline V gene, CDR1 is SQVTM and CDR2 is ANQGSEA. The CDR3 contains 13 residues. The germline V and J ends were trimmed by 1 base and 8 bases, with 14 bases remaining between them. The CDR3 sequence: CSVEGRIVEGYTF. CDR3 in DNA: TGCAGCGTTGAAGGCCGGATAGTCGAGGGCTACACCTTC.

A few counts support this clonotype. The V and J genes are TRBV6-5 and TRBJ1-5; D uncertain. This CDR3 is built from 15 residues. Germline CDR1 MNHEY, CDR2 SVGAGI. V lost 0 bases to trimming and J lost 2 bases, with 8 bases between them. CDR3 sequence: CASSYSTGGNQPQHF. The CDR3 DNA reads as TGTGCCAGCAGTTACTCGACCGGGGGCAATCAGCCCCAGCATTTT.

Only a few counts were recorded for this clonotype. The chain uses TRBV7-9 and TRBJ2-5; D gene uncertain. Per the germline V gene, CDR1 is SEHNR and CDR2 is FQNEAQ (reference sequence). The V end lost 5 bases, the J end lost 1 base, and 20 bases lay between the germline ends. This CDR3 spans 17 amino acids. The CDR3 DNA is TGTGCCAGCAGCCCATCCAGGAGACGGGCCATCCAAGAGACCCAGTACTTC. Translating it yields CASSPSRRRAIQETQYF.